This entry lists 23 T cell receptor beta chains sequenced from one sample in a study of T cells in Graves' hyperthyroidism and ophthalmopathy. RNA transcripts yielded amplified TCR beta CDR3 regions. RT-PCR in the first round (using the HTBI primer set) targeted the TCR CDR3. TCRdb fed the multiplex PCR reads into MiXCR, producing one record per CDR3 protein. In the table there are roughly 500,000 distinct CDR3 sequences, approximately 14% of which are singletons. Specimen: blood. The receptor set was obtained from a woman in her twenties or thirties with Graves' hyperthyroidism that later progressed to Graves' ophthalmopathy.

There are many counts of this clonotype. The J gene is TRBJ1-2, the V gene TRBV3-1; no clear D gene. The germline V and J ends were trimmed by 0 bases and 4 bases, with 15 bases remaining between them. In germline, CDR1 is LGHDT, CDR2 YNNKEL (reference sequence). The CDR3 runs to 16 residues. The CDR3 bases are TGTGCCAGCAGCCAAGATACGGCATCAATTGGCTATGGCTACACCTTC. This codes for CASSQDTASIGYGYTF.

The sample holds a few counts of this clonotype. The junction and the germline gene differ at one end; a read error may be behind it. The rearrangement uses TRBV7-3 and TRBJ2-1; D unclear. CDR3 length: 14 amino acids. Germline values: CDR1 SGHTA, CDR2 FQGTGA. For the CDR3, the DNA is TGTGCCAGCAGCTTAAGTGGCTCCTACAATGGGCAGTTCTTC. It translates to CASSLSGSYNGQFF.

In its sample, this clonotype was seen many times. This chain uses TRBV12-3 or TRBV12-4 with TRBJ1-1; D call uncertain. Trimming left V 2 bases short and J 1 base short, with 8 bases between. The CDR3 spans 14 residues. Here the CDR3 reads CASSLRPANTEAFF. CDR3 coding DNA: TGTGCCAGCAGTTTACGACCGGCGAACACTGAAGCTTTCTTT.

This clonotype was observed a few times. The chain couples TRBV27 to TRBJ1-5, with a possible D match to TRBD1 (6 bases). The CDR3 loop spans 15 amino acids. In germline, CDR1 is MNHEY, CDR2 SMNVEV (reference sequence). V was trimmed by 7 bases and J by 0 bases, leaving 13 bases between them. The CDR3: CASTPDSYSNQPQHF. CDR3 nucleotide sequence: TGTGCCAGCACCCCGGACAGCTATAGCAATCAGCCCCAGCATTTT.

V gene TRBV6-2 or TRBV6-3 combines with J gene TRBJ1-4; possibly TRBD1 for D (5 bases). The CDR3 has 15 residues. V was trimmed by 0 bases and J by 8 bases, leaving 13 bases between them. Germline V gives CDR1 MNHEY, CDR2 SVGEGT. The CDR3 DNA sequence: TGTGCCAGCAGTTACTCGAGGGGCGGGGGGGAAAAACTGTTTTTT. This encodes CASSYSRGGGEKLFF.

This clonotype was recorded a few times. The chain employs TRBV6-4 and TRBJ2-1; no clear D. The CDR3 runs 14 residues. Deletions cut 3 bases from V and 2 bases from J, with 8 bases between. Germline CDR1 reads MRHNA; CDR2 reads SNTAGT. The CDR3 reads CASSEGQPYNEQFF. CDR3 nucleotide sequence: TGTGCCAGCAGTGAAGGCCAGCCCTACAATGAGCAGTTCTTC.

This clonotype was seen repeatedly, ten times or more. The chain uses TRBV3-1 and TRBJ1-5; D gene uncertain. The length of the CDR3 is 16 residues. Germline V gene sequence: CDR1 LGHDT, CDR2 YNNKEL (reference sequence). V dropped 1 base and J dropped 4 bases, with 14 bases sitting between them. The CDR3 region is CASSQGGGGKNQPQHF. The CDR3 DNA reads as TGTGCCAGCAGCCAAGGCGGAGGCGGGAAAAATCAGCCCCAGCATTTT.

This clonotype was detected only a few times. This chain links TRBV28 with TRBJ1-1; no reliable D call. V shed 6 bases and J shed 5 bases, with 13 bases lying between them. The germline CDR1 and CDR2 sequences are MDHEN and SYDVKM. CDR3 length: 13 amino acids. The CDR3 here is CASRVSGRTEAFF. The CDR3 DNA sequence: TGTGCCAGCAGGGTAAGCGGGAGAACTGAAGCTTTCTTT.

The chain recombines TRBV9 with TRBJ2-7, with no clear D. CDR1 SGDLS and CDR2 YYNGEE come from the germline V gene. V lost 0 bases and J lost 1, with 8 bases in between. This CDR3 spans 14 amino acids. The CDR3 DNA reads TGTGCCAGCAGCGTAGAGGTTGGTTCCTACGAGCAGTACTTC. It encodes CASSVEVGSYEQYF.

This clonotype was picked up many times. The chain recombines TRBV6-2 or TRBV6-3 with TRBJ2-1; 8 bases agree with TRBD2. J lost 2 bases, V lost 5 bases, and 5 bases had no gene match. The CDR3 runs 15 residues. The germline V gene has CDR1 MNHEY and CDR2 SVGEGT. The CDR3 DNA reads TGTGCCAGCAGTCTCCGAGCGGGGGCCTACAATGAGCAGTTCTTC. Amino acid sequence: CASSLRAGAYNEQFF.

A note on this clonotype: This may stem from a read error, because a much larger clone lies one nucleotide away. V gene TRBV7-2 combines with J gene TRBJ2-5, with 8 nucleotides matching TRBD2. The J call may be mistaken, given a closer DNA end match to TRBJ2-1. The CDR3 is 15 amino acids. Germline CDR1 reads SGHTA; CDR2 reads FQGNSA. The CDR3 loop reads CASSLRGLVIETQFF. The CDR3 bases are TGTGCCAGCAGCTTACGGGGACTAGTCATAGAGACCCAGTTCTTC.

The sample holds a few counts of this clonotype. This sequence joins TRBV7-9 and TRBJ1-1; TRBD1 is a possible D gene (5 bases). The V gene's germline CDR1 is SEHNR and CDR2 FQNEAQ (reference sequence). There are 15 residues in the CDR3. V dropped 6 bases and J dropped 4 bases, with 18 bases sitting between them. The DNA of the CDR3 is TGTGCCAGCAGTCCCCCGGGGGGGGAGGGCACTGAAGCTTTCTTT. This translates into CASSPPGGEGTEAFF.

V gene TRBV12-3 or TRBV12-4 combines with J gene TRBJ1-4; perhaps TRBD1 as D (5 bases). This CDR3 region has 14 residues. Trimming pared 3 bases from V and 4 bases from J, leaving 9 bases between. The CDR3 is CASSFQGFNEKLFF. The CDR3 DNA reads as TGTGCCAGCAGTTTTCAGGGATTTAATGAAAAACTGTTTTTT.

This clonotype came up many times. The chain has TRBV7-2 and TRBJ2-1; no firm D call. This CDR3 contains 13 residues. Trimming removed 6 bases from V and 8 bases from J, with 14 bases in between. Germline CDR1 reads SGHTA; CDR2 reads FQGNSA. The DNA for the CDR3 is TGTGCCAGCAGATCCGGGCCTCGGGATGAGCAGTTCTTC. This sequence encodes CASRSGPRDEQFF.

This clonotype was seen repeatedly, ten times or more. The chain is built from TRBV20-1 and TRBJ2-3, with 11 bases fitting TRBD2. The CDR3 covers 14 residues. Germline values: CDR1 DFQATT, CDR2 SNEGSKA (reference sequence). Germline trimming cut 5 bases from V and 5 bases from J; bases unmatched to any gene: 6. In nucleotides, the CDR3 is TGCAGTGCTTCCGGACTAGCGGGTCAAGATACGCAGTATTTT. Amino acids: CSASGLAGQDTQYF.

This clonotype was observed at least ten times. The chain recombines TRBV11-1 with TRBJ2-2, with TRBD2 as a possible D gene (5 bases). V dropped 5 bases and J dropped 2 bases, with 15 bases sitting between them. The CDR3 is 16 amino acids. Germline V gene lookup returns CDR1 SGHAT and CDR2 FQDESV (reference sequence). The CDR3 DNA sequence: TGTGCCAGCAGCCGCGCGAGCGGATCCAACACCGGGGAGCTGTTTTTT. This gives the protein CASSRASGSNTGELFF.

This clonotype was seen ten or more times. The V call is TRBV7-9, the J call TRBJ1-4; 9 bases line up with TRBD1. CDR1 is SEHNR and CDR2 is FQNEAQ in the germline V gene (reference sequence). V lost 1 base and J lost 5; bases outside the gene matches: 2. The CDR3 runs 15 residues. The CDR3 sequence is CASSLGQGDNEKLFF. CDR3 nucleotide sequence: TGTGCCAGCAGCTTAGGACAGGGGGACAATGAAAAACTGTTTTTT.

This clonotype has ten or more counts. This rearrangement joins TRBV27 to TRBJ2-7, with D hard to call. The ends were cut back, 6 bases at V and 3 bases at J, with 9 bases in the middle. This CDR3 is 12 amino acids long. Germline assignment: CDR1 MNHEY and CDR2 SMNVEV (reference sequence). The CDR3 here is CASSPNYYEQYF. CDR3 DNA sequence: TGTGCCAGCAGCCCAAATTACTACGAGCAGTACTTC.

This clonotype was found a few times. This chain's CDR3 is CASSLLGGFYEQYF. CDR3 bases: TGTGCCAGCAGCCTCCTCGGGGGTTTCTACGAGCAGTACTTC. V gene TRBV28 combines with J gene TRBJ2-7; TRBD2 is a possible D gene (6 bases). CDR3 size: 14 residues. Germline V gene lookup returns CDR1 MDHEN and CDR2 SYDVKM. V lost 6 bases, J lost 3 bases, and 15 bases lay in between.

As for this clonotype: The junction departs from germline at one end; a sequencing error may be responsible. This chain connects TRBV6-1 to TRBJ2-1, with D unclear. The CDR3 runs to 15 residues. Germline CDR1 MNHNS, CDR2 SASEGT. CDR3 in amino acids: CASSVDRSIYNERFF. The CDR3 DNA reads as TGTGCGAGCAGTGTAGACCGTTCCATCTACAATGAGCGGTTCTTC.

This clonotype has at least ten counts. The chain combines TRBV12-3 or TRBV12-4 with TRBJ2-7; D is perhaps TRBD2 (5 bases). The CDR3 extends over 14 amino acids. V was clipped by 3 bases and J by 4 bases, with 13 bases between them. The CDR3 DNA sequence: TGTGCCAGCAGTTTTAGCGACGGGATTTACGAGCAGTACTTC. Amino acid sequence: CASSFSDGIYEQYF.

In this sample, this clonotype turned up many times. V is TRBV6-1 and J is TRBJ1-1; D is ambiguous. CDR1 MNHNS and CDR2 SASEGT come from the germline V gene. Trimming removed 8 bases at V and 5 bases at J, with 21 bases between. This CDR3 is built from 15 residues. The CDR3 nucleotides read TGTGCCAGCCCGGATGAGGGTTCCCTTAGTACTGAAGCTTTCTTT. As protein: CASPDEGSLSTEAFF.

V is TRBV7-3 and J is TRBJ2-1; 12 nucleotides match TRBD2. Losses at the gene ends were 2 bases for V and 9 bases for J; bases not matched to a gene: 5. Germline CDR1 and CDR2: SGHTA and FQGTGA. The CDR3 loop spans 15 amino acids. The CDR3, as DNA: TGTGCCAGCAGCTTACAGACTAGCGGGAGAACTGAGCAGTTCTTC. Its protein product is CASSLQTSGRTEQFF. The full variable domain, with the rest looked up from reference TRBV7-3 and TRBJ2-1, is GAGVSQTPSNKVTEKGKYVELRCDPISGHTALYWYRQSLGQGPEFLIYFQGTGAADDSGLPNDRFFAVRPEGSVSTLKIQRTERGDSAVYLCASSLQTSGRTEQFFGPGTRLTVL.